The T cell receptor beta chain described here comes from a study of blood T cell repertoires in COVID-19. At the level of the study: There were acute and convalescent COVID-19 samples, and they came from the United States, Italy and Spain.

V was pared by 4 bases and J by 4 bases, with 1 base of the junction left unmatched. Per the germline V gene, CDR1 is SGHDT and CDR2 is YYEEEE. This CDR3 comprises 13 residues. Sequenced by immunoSEQ multiplex PCR; TCRdb stores in-frame clones only, minus some. The sample lists some 150,000 clones; just over 85% were seen once. The source of this sequence is a woman in her sixties with acute or convalescent COVID-19. V gene TRBV5-6 combines with J gene TRBJ2-7; 11 bases fit TRBD1. Sequences were obtained from peripheral blood. The CDR3 region is CASSGDRGYEQYF. In DNA form, the CDR3 reads TGTGCCAGCAGCGGGGACAGGGGGTACGAGCAGTACTTC.